These T cell receptor beta chains were read from a single sample in a study of CXCR3-negative and CXCR3-positive naive CD8 T cells. Reanalyzing the 5' RACE reads, TCRdb keeps one entry per CDR3 protein, without DNA. The sample yields 60,000 to 65,000 distinct CDR3 sequences, of which the top ten take up 0.7% to 0.95%. Sequences were obtained from naive CXCR3+ CD8+ T cells from blood. Receptors were obtained from a human donor in good health. Some clones in this sample may be carry-over from other donors' samples. The CDR3 runs from the conserved cysteine through the conserved F or W. The size of a clone is reported for some rows only, either as once, few or many, or as a class for expanded clones.

. | TRBJ1-5 | TRBV29-1 | CSVWDSTGIQPQHF
. | TRBJ2-7 | TRBV4-3 | CASSQDISSRETYEQYF
. | TRBJ2-1 | TRBV11-3 | CASSDTGGAGQFF
. | TRBJ1-2 | TRBV12-5 | CASGRTSFEDGYTF
. | TRBJ1-1 | TRBV29-1 | CSVVAGLAHTEAFF
. | TRBJ2-1 | TRBV9 | CASSVVGTVYNEQFF
. | TRBJ1-4 | TRBV29-1 | CSVVPTGYPEKLFF
. | TRBJ1-3 | TRBV29-1 | CSAQGSVGANSGNTIYF
. | TRBJ2-7 | TRBV12-3/TRBV12-4 | CASRSGTDTYEQYF
. | TRBJ2-1 | TRBV9 | CASSVGSGESSYNEQFF
. | TRBJ2-1 | TRBV2 | CASSEAGTSYNEQFF
. | TRBJ1-1 | TRBV7-6 | CASSLVGGRPGHTEAFF
. | TRBJ1-6 | TRBV7-3 | CASSLIFDSSAPLHF
. | TRBJ2-1 | TRBV7-2 | CASSPGQELVDEQFF
. | TRBJ1-1 | TRBV7-9 | CASRHRDGNTEAFF
. | TRBJ2-6 | TRBV29-1 | CSVESTGSHGANVLTF
. | TRBJ2-7 | TRBV19 | CASGQGYEQYF
. | TRBJ2-7 | TRBV5-1 | CASSLAGGWEQYF
. | TRBJ1-5 | TRBV6-2/TRBV6-3 | CASSRWDSINQPQHF
. | TRBJ2-5 | TRBV3-1 | CASSQVAGEDETQYF
. | TRBJ2-7 | TRBV20-1 | CSAVRDSYEQYF
. | TRBJ2-1 | TRBV5-4 | CASSSANYNEQFF
. | TRBJ2-7 | TRBV20-1 | CSATQYQGTYEQYF
. | TRBJ1-1 | TRBV27 | CTSKGVAGNMNTEAFF
. | TRBJ1-2 | TRBV12-3/TRBV12-4 | CASSLNRGTEGYTF
. | TRBJ2-1 | TRBV4-2 | CASSQVAGGEQFF
. | TRBJ1-1 | TRBV5-1 | CASDRTGPNTEAFF
. | TRBJ2-7 | TRBV12-3/TRBV12-4 | CASSLGASSYEQYF
. | TRBJ2-7 | TRBV29-1 | CSVELGVPYEQYF
. | TRBJ2-7 | TRBV12-3/TRBV12-4 | CASSPAWGEQYF
. | TRBJ2-7 | TRBV4-2 | CASSQTAGKNYEQYF
. | TRBJ2-1 | TRBV7-9 | CASPPVSSSYNEQFF
. | TRBJ1-2 | TRBV29-1 | CSVERGGGFPSGYGYTF
. | TRBJ1-1 | TRBV28 | CASSSGQGYGMNTEAFF
. | TRBJ1-1 | TRBV18 | CASSPRDSSLDTEAFF
medium-sized | TRBJ2-5 | TRBV29-1 | CSVAPRERETQYF
. | TRBJ2-7 | TRBV10-2 | CASSEGISYEQYF